This note documents a single T cell receptor beta chain sequence. Sequenced by immunoSEQ multiplex PCR; TCRdb stores in-frame clones only, minus some. The sample contains around 130,000 clones, over 75% of which appear only once. This specimen comes from a study of control samples from healthy donors and cancer patients. Germline V gives CDR1 MNHNS, CDR2 SASEGT. The junction had 8 bases not matched to a gene; V was cut back by 2 bases and J by 6 bases. The CDR3 runs 15 residues. The sequence was collected from a man aged 45-65 years in good health. The chain links TRBV6-1 to TRBJ2-5, with TRBD1 identical over 8 bases. Sequences were obtained from blood. The CDR3 nucleotides read TGTGCCAGCAGTGAATTGCAGGGGGCCGGCAAGACCCAGTACTTC. Its translation is CASSELQGAGKTQYF.